This TCR beta chain is from a study of Ad26.COV2.S vaccination and SARS-CoV-2 variants (dated by TCRdb to the early 2020s). Looking at the study overall: Vaccine-arm donors came from COV1001, a multicentre, randomized, double-blind, placebo-controlled phase I-IIa trial of Ad26.COV2.S in healthy adults. A total of 32 samples were included in the TCR-sequenced set, comprising around 19 Ad26.COV2.S vaccine recipients, 5 placebo recipients and 8 SARS-CoV-2 convalescent individuals. Trial participants were randomized into five groups of five: low-dose or high-dose Ad26.COV2.S given once or twice, or placebo on both occasions. Ad26.COV2.S was administered intramuscularly at 5 x 10^10 or 1 x 10^11 viral particles, either as a single shot or as two shots given 56 days apart. Blinding of investigators to trial group allocation was maintained during experiments and outcome assessment. The specificity and breadth of SARS-CoV-2-reactive T cell receptors after Ad26.COV2.S vaccination were assessed by TCRbeta repertoire sequencing. Points the paper makes about the study in general: Compared with placebo recipients, Ad26.COV2.S recipients showed higher spike-specific TCR breadth (P = 0.0014). The study lacked the statistical power to compare responses across vaccine doses or regimens. The authors noted that total T cell responses may have been underestimated by the TCR breadth and depth analyses. After vaccination, spike-specific CD8+ and CD4+ T cell responses were reported to show substantial breadth. Vaccine and placebo recipients had similar non-spike TCR breadth, a finding consistent with the vaccine containing only spike.

The treatment or condition label, as the study defines it: 19 received Ad26.COV2.S at low or high dose, single or two shots; about 5 received placebo; per-sample allocation not given. For vaccine and placebo recipients, repertoires were sequenced using samples collected on day 63 after the first injection. Cohort 1b enrolled around 24 adults aged 18-55 years at a single site in Boston, USA, between 29 July and 7 August 2020. As a vaccine, Ad26.COV2.S was a replication-incompetent adenovirus type 26 vector that expressed a prefusion-stabilized SARS-CoV-2 spike protein derived from the original Wuhan strain. Remarks on this clone: The target of this receptor is not known. Nothing much larger sits one base from this clone, and base qualities are not available.

The immunoSEQ Assay was the method used to sequence TCRbeta CDR3 regions. After extraction, genomic DNA underwent amplification by bias-controlled multiplex PCR, followed by high-throughput sequencing. The published analysis was carried out like this. To quantify the absolute abundance of each unique TCRbeta CDR3 region, sequences were collapsed and filtered. T cell fraction was estimated by normalizing TCRbeta template counts to usable DNA, with usable DNA measured through amplification of reference genes found in all nucleated cells. Repertoire TCRs were annotated as SARS-CoV-2-specific by exact matching of V gene, CDR3 amino acid sequence and J gene to a known reactive TCR set. MIRA supplied the reference SARS-CoV-2 TCR set, which was filtered for enrichment in COVID-19-positive ImmuneCODE repertoires so that public or cross-reactive TCRs were removed. Using the MIRA antigens, annotated TCRs were further analysed by specific ORF or by position within an ORF. Breadth was defined as annotated unique rearrangements over total unique productive rearrangements; depth was the summed frequency of those rearrangements. TCR breadth was compared between groups using two-sided Wilcoxon rank-sum tests. TCRdb provides this immuneACCESS table in a form limited to in-frame rearrangements. Some clones are lacking; in checked studies, under half of them reflect an unresolved V gene, and why the rest are absent is not known. V, J and clone size were drawn from that table, and D and trimming were deduced from the DNA. Here the sample has around 320,000 clones; around 87% occur a single time. The ten largest clones take up more than 3% of the sample.

The CDR3 goes from the cysteine to the phenylalanine over 14 residues. The entry retains the CDR3 DNA only, 42 bases that are in frame from base 1. Relative to germline, V is 0 bases shorter and J is 1 base shorter, with 5 bases between their ends. The germline V gene (reference sequence) gives CDR1 as SGHNT and CDR2 as YYREEE. The chain is encoded by TRBV5-4 joined to TRBJ1-5, with no D gene named confidently. This clonotype originated in a person aged 18 to 65 who received the Ad26.COV2.S COVID-19 vaccine or a placebo. This sample comprised peripheral blood, obtained in a trial of Ad26.COV2.S vaccine versus placebo. The CDR3 has the sequence CASSLGGSNQPQHF. The sequenced DNA: TGTGCCAGCAGCTTGGGTGGGAGCAATCAGCCCCAGCATTTT.